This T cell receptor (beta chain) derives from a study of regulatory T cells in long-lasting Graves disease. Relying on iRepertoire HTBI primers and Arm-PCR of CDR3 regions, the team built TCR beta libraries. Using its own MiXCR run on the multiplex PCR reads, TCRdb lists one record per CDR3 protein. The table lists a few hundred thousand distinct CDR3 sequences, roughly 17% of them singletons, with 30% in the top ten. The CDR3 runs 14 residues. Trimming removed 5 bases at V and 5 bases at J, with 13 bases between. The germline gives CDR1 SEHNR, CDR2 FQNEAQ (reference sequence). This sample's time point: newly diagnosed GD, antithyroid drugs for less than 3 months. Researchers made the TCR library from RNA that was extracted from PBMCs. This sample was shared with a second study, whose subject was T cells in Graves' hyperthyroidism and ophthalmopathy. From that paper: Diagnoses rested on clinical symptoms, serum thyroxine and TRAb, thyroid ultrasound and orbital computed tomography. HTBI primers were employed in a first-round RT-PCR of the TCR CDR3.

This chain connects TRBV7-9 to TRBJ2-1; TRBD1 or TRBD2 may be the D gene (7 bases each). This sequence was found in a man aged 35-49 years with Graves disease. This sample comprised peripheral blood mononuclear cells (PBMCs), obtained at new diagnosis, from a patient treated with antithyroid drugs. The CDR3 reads CASSAGDRHNEQFF. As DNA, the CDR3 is TGTGCCAGCAGCGCGGGGGACAGACACAATGAGCAGTTCTTC.